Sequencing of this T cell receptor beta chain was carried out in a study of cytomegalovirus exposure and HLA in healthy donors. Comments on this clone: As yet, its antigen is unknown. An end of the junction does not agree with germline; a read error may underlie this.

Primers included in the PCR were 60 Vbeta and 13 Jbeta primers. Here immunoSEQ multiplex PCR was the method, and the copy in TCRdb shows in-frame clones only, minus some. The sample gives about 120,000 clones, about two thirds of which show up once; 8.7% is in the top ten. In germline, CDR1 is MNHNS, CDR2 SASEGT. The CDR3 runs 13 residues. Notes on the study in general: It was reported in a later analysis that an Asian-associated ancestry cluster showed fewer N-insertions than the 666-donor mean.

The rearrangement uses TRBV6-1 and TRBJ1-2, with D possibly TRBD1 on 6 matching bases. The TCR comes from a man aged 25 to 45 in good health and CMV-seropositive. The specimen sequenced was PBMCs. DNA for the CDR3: TGTGCCAGCAAAACAGGGATCGACTATGGCTACGCCTTC. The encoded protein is CASKTGIDYGYAF.